This passage covers 30 T cell receptor beta chains from one sample sequenced in a study of T cell responses to AZD1222 COVID-19 vaccine. The table came from immunoSEQ multiplex PCR; TCRdb's copy has only in-frame clones and leaves some out. Of about 94,000 clones listed, 85% are singletons. The starting material was peripheral blood, obtained 28 days after the second AZD1222 dose. The origin of the receptors is an adult who received the AZD1222 COVID-19 vaccine.

J is TRBJ1-4 and V is TRBV5-1; D not certain. The CDR3 is 16 amino acids. Trimming left V 1 base short and J 1 base short, with 11 bases between. Germline assignment: CDR1 SGHRS and CDR2 YFSETQ. CDR3: CASSLQRAGTNEKLFF. The CDR3 DNA is TGCGCCAGCAGCTTGCAGAGGGCGGGAACTAATGAAAAACTGTTTTTT.

The genes are TRBV14 and TRBJ1-2; TRBD1 aligns across 7 bases. The CDR3 spans 15 residues. CDR1 and CDR2 from the germline V gene are SGHDN and FVKESK. V dropped 6 bases and J dropped 5; count of bases not matched to a gene: 12. The CDR3 spells CASSNRGGFEYGYTF. For the CDR3, the DNA is TGTGCCAGCAGTAACAGGGGCGGGTTCGAGTATGGCTACACCTTC.

This clone was found a few times. The chain links TRBV7-3 to TRBJ1-1; D is perhaps TRBD1 (5 bases). Germline loops: CDR1 SGHTA, CDR2 FQGTGA. Trimming took off 5 bases at V and 7 bases at J, with 14 bases between the two ends. The CDR3 sequence is 13 residues long. The CDR3 loop is CASSRLRGYEAFF. The CDR3 region has the DNA TGTGCCAGCAGCCGACTCCGGGGCTATGAAGCTTTCTTT.

V gene TRBV5-6 combines with J gene TRBJ1-5, with D tentatively TRBD1 (5 bases). CDR3 size: 16 residues. Germline values: CDR1 SGHDT, CDR2 YYEEEE. Trimming removed 2 bases at V and 0 bases at J, with 12 bases between. The CDR3 nucleotides are TGTGCCAGCAGCTTATGGACACCTTATAGCAATCAGCCCCAGCATTTT. The encoded protein is CASSLWTPYSNQPQHF.

This chain connects TRBV6-6 to TRBJ2-7; 14 bases fit TRBD2. The CDR3 runs 16 residues. With 4 bases clipped from V and 7 bases from J, the junction kept 9 bases outside the gene matches. Per germline, CDR1 MNHNY and CDR2 SVGAGI (reference sequence). The CDR3 sequence is CASSSPGTSGSLEQYF. CDR3 bases: TGTGCCAGCAGTTCCCCGGGGACTAGCGGGAGCCTGGAGCAGTACTTC.

The J gene is TRBJ2-1, the V gene TRBV18; D remains ambiguous. Trimming removed 2 bases from V and 8 bases from J, with 4 bases in between. The CDR3 consists of 11 residues. Germline V gene data show CDR1 as KGHSH and CDR2 as LQKENI. The CDR3 region is CASSPTDEQFF. The CDR3 region has the DNA TGTGCCAGCTCACCAACGGATGAGCAGTTCTTC.

The V gene is TRBV7-8, the J gene TRBJ2-1, with 11 positions matching TRBD2. Germline V CDR1 and CDR2: SGHVS, FQNEAQ. J was trimmed by 7 bases and V by 5 bases; bases with no gene match: 4. The CDR3 consists of 14 residues. The CDR3 bases are TGTGCCAGCAGCGGCGGGACTAGCGGAAATGAGCAGTTCTTC. Translation: CASSGGTSGNEQFF. Drawing the rest from reference TRBV7-8 and TRBJ2-1, the complete variable domain is GAGVSQSPRYKVAKRGQDVALRCDPISGHVSLFWYQQALGQGPEFLTYFQNEAQLDKSGLPSDRFFAERPEGSVSTLKIQRTQQEDSAVYLCASSGGTSGNEQFFGPGTRLTVL.

V is TRBV11-2 and J is TRBJ1-1, with D unresolved. The V gene's germline CDR1 is SGHAT and CDR2 FQNNGV. The CDR3 extends over 11 amino acids. Between the trimmed V and J ends, which lost 7 bases and 2 bases, there was a span of 5 bases. The CDR3 sequence is CASTLNTEAFF. CDR3 DNA: TGTGCCAGCACCCTAAACACTGAAGCTTTCTTT. Using reference TRBV11-2 and TRBJ1-1 for the parts outside the CDR3, the full variable domain is EAGVAQSPRYKIIEKRQSVAFWCNPISGHATLYWYQQILGQGPKLLIQFQNNGVVDDSQLPKDRFSAERLKGVDSTLKIQPAKLEDSAVYLCASTLNTEAFFGQGTRLTVV.

A few counts support this clone. The J gene is TRBJ1-3, the V gene TRBV10-3; the D is unclear. V was cut by 10 bases and J by 4 bases, with 11 bases left in between. Germline V gives CDR1 ENHRY, CDR2 SYGVKD. The CDR3 contains 12 residues. The CDR3 bases are TGTGCCACGAGCCTAGGGGGAAACACCATATATTTT. Translation gives CATSLGGNTIYF.

V and J are TRBV7-6 and TRBJ2-7, with TRBD2 matching 14 bases. This CDR3 contains 15 residues. With V trimmed by 3 bases and J by 4 bases, 2 bases remained unmatched. CDR1 is SGHVS and CDR2 is FNYEAQ in the germline V gene. CDR3 DNA: TGTGCCAGCAGCTTCGGGACTAGCGGGAGTTACGAGCAGTACTTC. Protein product: CASSFGTSGSYEQYF.

The J gene is TRBJ2-7, the V gene TRBV12-3 or TRBV12-4; D ambiguous. CDR3 length equals 13 residues. The V and J ends lost 5 bases and 4 bases respectively, with 12 bases between them. The CDR3 coding sequence is TGTGCCAGCAGTGGCCAATTTCAGTACGAGCAGTACTTC. Its translation: CASSGQFQYEQYF.

The rearrangement uses TRBV10-3 and TRBJ1-2, with 7 positions matching TRBD1. Germline CDR1 is ENHRY and CDR2 is SYGVKD. The CDR3 is 12 amino acids. V lost 10 bases and J lost 8; bases outside the gene matches: 10. CDR3 protein: CATAEGARGYTF. CDR3 nucleotide sequence: TGTGCCACCGCTGAGGGGGCGCGGGGCTACACCTTC.

The chain recombines TRBV15 with TRBJ1-2; D is possibly TRBD1 (6 bases). CDR3 length: 14 residues. The germline gives CDR1 LNHNV, CDR2 YYDKDF (reference sequence). Trimming took 0 bases from V and 10 from J, leaving 15 bases between them. The CDR3 spells CATSRDLDSSAYTF. CDR3 sequence (DNA): TGTGCCACCAGCAGAGATTTGGACAGCTCAGCCTACACCTTC.

The genes are TRBV5-6 and TRBJ1-2, with no clear D. The V and J ends lost 3 bases and 8 bases respectively, with 11 bases between them. The CDR3 runs to 12 residues. Germline-derived CDR1 and CDR2 are SGHDT and YYEEEE. The CDR3 nucleotides read TGTGCCAGCAGCTCGGGAGGAAGGGGCTACACCTTC. This encodes CASSSGGRGYTF.

The rearrangement joins TRBV29-1 to TRBJ2-7; no clear D gene. The germline CDR1 and CDR2 sequences are SQVTM and ANQGSEA. V lost 6 bases and J 5 bases, leaving 11 bases between the germline ends. The CDR3 has 11 residues. In DNA form, the CDR3 reads TGCAGCGTAGGTGAGGCGAACGAGCAGTACTTC. Translated: CSVGEANEQYF.

J is TRBJ2-3 and V is TRBV20-1, with D unresolved. Germline V gene lookup returns CDR1 DFQATT and CDR2 SNEGSKA (reference sequence). There are 13 residues in the CDR3. Trimming cost V 3 bases and J 2 bases, with 9 bases left between them. The CDR3 nucleotides are TGCAGTGCTAGTGGTGGCTCCACAGATACGCAGTATTTT. Protein sequence: CSASGGSTDTQYF.

V usage is TRBV11-2 and J usage is TRBJ2-3; D is uncertain. The CDR3 extends over 16 amino acids. V gave up 2 bases and J gave up 6 bases, with 18 bases separating them. CDR1 and CDR2 (germline): SGHAT, FQNNGV. This chain's CDR3 is CASSLPPDVSGDTQYF. The CDR3 bases are TGTGCCAGCAGCTTACCGCCTGATGTCTCCGGGGATACGCAGTATTTT.

This clone was counted between two and nine times. This chain uses TRBV19 with TRBJ2-7; 9 positions agree with TRBD1. This CDR3 comprises 14 residues. V trimming: 8 bases; J trimming: 5 bases; junction bases outside the gene matches: 10. The germline gives CDR1 LNHDA, CDR2 SQIVND (reference sequence). The CDR3 protein is CASHERDRENEQYF. The CDR3 bases are TGTGCCAGTCATGAAAGGGACAGGGAGAACGAGCAGTACTTC.

The rearrangement uses TRBV20-1 and TRBJ1-4, with D possibly matching TRBD1 (5 bases). Between the trimmed V and J ends, which lost 3 bases and 5 bases, there was a span of 13 bases. The CDR3 is made up of 14 amino acids. Germline V lookup: CDR1 DFQATT, CDR2 SNEGSKA (reference sequence). The chain's CDR3 is CSASPTVRNEKLFF. CDR3 nucleotide sequence: TGCAGTGCTAGTCCGACAGTTCGGAATGAAAAACTGTTTTTT.

J is TRBJ2-2 and V is TRBV1; TRBD2 reflects the table's D call only, with no check against the DNA. TRBV1 is noted as a pseudogene. CDR3 length: 16 residues. CDR3 DNA: TGCACCACCTGGGGACTAGCGGGGGGCAACACCGGGGAGCTGTTTTTT. Translated, it gives CTTWGLAGGNTGELFF.

The genes are TRBV30 and TRBJ2-1; 7 bases line up with TRBD2. V lost 3 bases, J lost 10 bases, and 3 bases stayed unmatched. The CDR3 consists of 11 residues. CDR1 is GTSNPN, CDR2 SVGIG, per germline (reference sequence). The CDR3 protein is CAWSGLEEQFF. The CDR3 DNA reads as TGTGCCTGGAGCGGACTAGAAGAGCAGTTCTTC.

V usage is TRBV7-9 and J usage is TRBJ1-1; 8 bases align to TRBD1. The CDR3 consists of 14 residues. V trimming: 4 bases; J trimming: 3 bases; junction bases outside the gene matches: 4. Germline assignment: CDR1 SEHNR and CDR2 FQNEAQ (reference sequence). CDR3 sequence: CASSSQGAHTEAFF. For the CDR3, the DNA is TGTGCCAGCAGCTCGCAGGGGGCGCACACTGAAGCTTTCTTT.

This chain connects TRBV10-3 to TRBJ1-2; D call uncertain. The V end was cut by 2 bases, the J end by 5 bases, with 9 bases between. Per germline, CDR1 ENHRY and CDR2 SYGVKD. This CDR3 contains 13 residues. CDR3 nucleotides: TGTGCCATCAGTGAGGGTTTGGAGTATGGCTACACCTTC. Its protein product is CAISEGLEYGYTF.

This clone was found once. The chain employs TRBV11-2 and TRBJ2-1; 11 nucleotides match TRBD2. J lost 4 bases, V lost 1 base, and 6 bases had no gene match. The CDR3 consists of 17 residues. Germline V CDR1 and CDR2: SGHAT, FQNNGV. CDR3 region: CASSLVASGGLYNEQFF. The CDR3, as DNA: TGTGCCAGCAGCTTAGTGGCTAGCGGGGGGCTTTACAATGAGCAGTTCTTC.

The chain is built from TRBV18 and TRBJ2-7, with 10 bases fitting TRBD1. CDR3 length: 15 amino acids. Trimming took 4 bases from V and 5 from J; bases not matched to a gene: 8. Germline CDR1 and CDR2: KGHSH and LQKENI. The CDR3 DNA follows: TGTGCCAGCTCACTATACGGGACAGGGGTAAACGAGCAGTACTTC. Translating it yields CASSLYGTGVNEQYF.

CDR3 protein: CASSFQGSGELFF. In DNA form, the CDR3 reads TGTGCCAGTAGCTTCCAGGGGTCCGGGGAGCTGTTTTTT. The chain joins TRBV19 to TRBJ2-2; TRBD1 is a possible D gene (6 bases). Germline V gene sequence: CDR1 LNHDA, CDR2 SQIVND (reference sequence). This CDR3 comprises 13 residues. Trimming shortened V by 6 bases and J by 6 bases, and 11 bases separated the two germline ends.

The rearrangement uses TRBV6-5 and TRBJ1-3, with no clear D. Germline V CDR1 and CDR2: MNHEY, SVGAGI. The CDR3 has 15 amino acids. V lost 7 bases to trimming and J lost 2 bases, with 15 bases between them. CDR3 protein: CASTRTGVAGNTIYF. The DNA for the CDR3 is TGTGCCAGCACCCGCACCGGGGTCGCTGGAAACACCATATATTTT.

The chain is built from TRBV6-4 and TRBJ1-5; D remains ambiguous. CDR1 and CDR2 (germline): MRHNA, SNTAGT. The V and J ends lost 0 bases and 4 bases respectively, with 4 bases between them. The length of the CDR3 is 13 residues. In DNA form, the CDR3 reads TGTGCCAGCAGTGACTCACGAAATCAGCCCCAGCATTTT. Encoded protein: CASSDSRNQPQHF.

This chain uses TRBV4-2 with TRBJ1-5; D unclear. The germline V gene encodes CDR1 LGHNA and CDR2 YNFKEQ. The V end was cut by 0 bases, the J end by 2 bases, with 5 bases between. The CDR3 loop spans 14 amino acids. The CDR3 DNA is TGTGCCAGCAGCCAAGACGTGGGCAATCAGCCCCAGCATTTT. It translates to CASSQDVGNQPQHF.

This clone was counted a few times. The rearrangement uses TRBV15 and TRBJ1-1; D is undetermined. The CDR3 contains 15 residues. CDR1 is LNHNV, CDR2 YYDKDF, per germline (reference sequence). V was shortened by 0 bases and J by 1 base, with 9 bases between the two germline ends. CDR3 coding DNA: TGTGCCACCAGCAGAGATCAGAATGAGAACACTGAAGCTTTCTTT. Its protein is CATSRDQNENTEAFF.